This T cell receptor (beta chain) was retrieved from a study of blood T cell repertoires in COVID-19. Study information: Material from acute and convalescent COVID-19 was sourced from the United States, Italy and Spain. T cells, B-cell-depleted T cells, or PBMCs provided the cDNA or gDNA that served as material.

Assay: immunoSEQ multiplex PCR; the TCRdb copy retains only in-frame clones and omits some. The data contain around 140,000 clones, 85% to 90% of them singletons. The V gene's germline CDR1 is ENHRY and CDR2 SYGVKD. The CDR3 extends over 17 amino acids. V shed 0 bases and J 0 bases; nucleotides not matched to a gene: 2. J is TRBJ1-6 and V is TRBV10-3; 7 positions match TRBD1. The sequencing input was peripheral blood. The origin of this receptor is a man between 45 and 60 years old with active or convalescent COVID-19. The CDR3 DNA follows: TGTGCCATCAGTGAGTCGACAGGGAGCTCCTATAATTCACCCCTCCACTTT. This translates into CAISESTGSSYNSPLHF.